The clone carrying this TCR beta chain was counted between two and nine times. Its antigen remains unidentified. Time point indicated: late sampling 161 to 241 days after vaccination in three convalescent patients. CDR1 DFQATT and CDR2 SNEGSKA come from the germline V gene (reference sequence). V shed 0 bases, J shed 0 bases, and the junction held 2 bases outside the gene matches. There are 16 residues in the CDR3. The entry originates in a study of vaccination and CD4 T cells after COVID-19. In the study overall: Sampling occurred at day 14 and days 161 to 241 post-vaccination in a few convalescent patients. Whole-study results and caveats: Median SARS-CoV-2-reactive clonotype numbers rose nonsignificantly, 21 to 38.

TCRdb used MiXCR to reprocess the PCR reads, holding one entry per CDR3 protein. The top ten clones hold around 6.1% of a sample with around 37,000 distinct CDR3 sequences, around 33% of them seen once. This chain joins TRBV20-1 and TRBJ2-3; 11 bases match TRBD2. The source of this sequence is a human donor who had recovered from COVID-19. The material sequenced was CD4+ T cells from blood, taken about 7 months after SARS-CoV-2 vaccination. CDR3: CSARDWTSGSTDTQYF. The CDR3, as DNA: TGCAGTGCTAGAGATTGGACTAGCGGGAGCACAGATACGCAGTATTTT.